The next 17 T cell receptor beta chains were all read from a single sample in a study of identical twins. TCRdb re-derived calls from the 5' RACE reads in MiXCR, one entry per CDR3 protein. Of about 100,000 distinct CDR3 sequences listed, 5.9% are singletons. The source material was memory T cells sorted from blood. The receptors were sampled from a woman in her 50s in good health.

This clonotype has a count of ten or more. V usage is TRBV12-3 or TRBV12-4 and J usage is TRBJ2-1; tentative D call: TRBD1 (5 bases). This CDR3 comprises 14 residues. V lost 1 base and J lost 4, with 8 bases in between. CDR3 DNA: TGTGCCAGCAGTTTAGGACAGCCTTACAATGAGCAGTTCTTC. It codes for CASSLGQPYNEQFF.

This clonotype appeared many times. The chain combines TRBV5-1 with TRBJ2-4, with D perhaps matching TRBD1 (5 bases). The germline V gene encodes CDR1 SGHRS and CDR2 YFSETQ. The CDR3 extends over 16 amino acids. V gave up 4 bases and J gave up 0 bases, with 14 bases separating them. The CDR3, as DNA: TGCGCCAGCAGCCTGACCGACAGCTTAGCCAAAAACATTCAGTACTTC. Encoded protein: CASSLTDSLAKNIQYF.

This chain's CDR3 is CASKTGTNEKLFF. The CDR3 DNA reads as TGTGCCAGCAAAACAGGGACAAATGAAAAACTGTTTTTT. The chain links TRBV6-5 to TRBJ1-4, with D tentatively TRBD1 (6 bases). The CDR3 runs to 13 residues. With 7 bases removed from V and 5 bases from J, the gap between germline ends came to 11 bases. Germline loops: CDR1 MNHEY, CDR2 SVGAGI.

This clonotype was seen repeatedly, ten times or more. The chain's CDR3 is CASTTGRSGNTIYF. The DNA of the CDR3 is TGTGCCAGCACGACAGGGCGGTCTGGAAACACCATATATTTT. The chain has TRBV3-1 and TRBJ1-3, with 7 bases identical to TRBD1. The germline gives CDR1 LGHDT, CDR2 YNNKEL (reference sequence). The CDR3 length is 14 residues. Losses at the gene ends were 7 bases for V and 1 base for J; bases not matched to a gene: 4.

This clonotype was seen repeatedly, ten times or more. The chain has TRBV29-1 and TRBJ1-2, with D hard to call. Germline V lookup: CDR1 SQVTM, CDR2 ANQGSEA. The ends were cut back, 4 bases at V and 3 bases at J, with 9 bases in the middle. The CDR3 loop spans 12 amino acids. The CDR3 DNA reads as TGCAGCGTTGCATCGGATTACTATGGCTACACCTTC. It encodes CSVASDYYGYTF.

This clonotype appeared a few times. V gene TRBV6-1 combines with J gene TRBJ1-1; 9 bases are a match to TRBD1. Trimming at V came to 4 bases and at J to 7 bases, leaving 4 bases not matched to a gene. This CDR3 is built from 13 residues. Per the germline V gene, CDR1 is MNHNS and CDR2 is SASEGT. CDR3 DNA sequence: TGTGCCAGCAGTGGCGGGACAGGGCTTGAAGCTTTCTTT. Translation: CASSGGTGLEAFF.

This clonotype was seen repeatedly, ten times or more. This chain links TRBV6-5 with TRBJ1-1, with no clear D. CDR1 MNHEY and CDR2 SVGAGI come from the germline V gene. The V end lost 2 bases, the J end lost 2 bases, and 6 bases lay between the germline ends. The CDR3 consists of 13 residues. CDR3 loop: CASSYDRNTEAFF. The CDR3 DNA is TGTGCCAGCAGTTACGACCGTAACACTGAAGCTTTCTTT.

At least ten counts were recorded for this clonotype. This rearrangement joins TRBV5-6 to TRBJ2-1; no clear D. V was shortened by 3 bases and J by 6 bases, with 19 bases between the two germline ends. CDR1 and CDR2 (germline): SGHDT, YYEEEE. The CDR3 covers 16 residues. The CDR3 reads CASSSKPPSFFNEQFF. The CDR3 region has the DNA TGTGCCAGCAGCTCTAAGCCCCCTAGTTTTTTCAATGAGCAGTTCTTC.

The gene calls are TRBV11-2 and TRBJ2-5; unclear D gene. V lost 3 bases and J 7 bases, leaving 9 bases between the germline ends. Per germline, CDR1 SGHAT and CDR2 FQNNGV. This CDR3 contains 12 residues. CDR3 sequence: CASSFVLGTQYF. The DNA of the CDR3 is TGTGCCAGCAGCTTCGTATTGGGGACCCAGTACTTC.

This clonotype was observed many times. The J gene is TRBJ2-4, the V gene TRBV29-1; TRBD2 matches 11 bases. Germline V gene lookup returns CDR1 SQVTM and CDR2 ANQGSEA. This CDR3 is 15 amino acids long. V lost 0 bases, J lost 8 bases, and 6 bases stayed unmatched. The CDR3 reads CSVEEIAGGRDIQYF. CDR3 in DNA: TGCAGCGTTGAAGAAATAGCGGGAGGGCGGGACATTCAGTACTTC.

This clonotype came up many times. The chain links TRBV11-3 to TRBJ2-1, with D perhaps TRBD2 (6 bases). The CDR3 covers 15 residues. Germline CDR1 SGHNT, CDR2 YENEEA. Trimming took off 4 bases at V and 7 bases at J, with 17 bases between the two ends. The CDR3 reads CASSSGGAVRNEQFF. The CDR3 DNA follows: TGTGCCAGCAGCTCAGGCGGGGCGGTAAGGAATGAGCAGTTCTTC. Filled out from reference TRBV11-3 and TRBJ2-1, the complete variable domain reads EAGVVQSPRYKIIEKKQPVAFWCNPISGHNTLYWYLQNLGQGPELLIRYENEEAVDDSQLPKDRFSAERLKGVDSTLKIQPAELGDSAVYLCASSSGGAVRNEQFFGPGTRLTVL.

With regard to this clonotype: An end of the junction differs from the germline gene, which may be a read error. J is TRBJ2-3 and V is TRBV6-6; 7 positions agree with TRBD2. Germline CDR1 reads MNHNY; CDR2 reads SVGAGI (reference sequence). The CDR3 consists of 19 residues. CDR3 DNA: TGTGCCAGTAGTTTAGAGAAACGGCGGGGGAGAACGGACACAGATACGCAGTATTTT. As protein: CASSLEKRRGRTDTDTQYF.

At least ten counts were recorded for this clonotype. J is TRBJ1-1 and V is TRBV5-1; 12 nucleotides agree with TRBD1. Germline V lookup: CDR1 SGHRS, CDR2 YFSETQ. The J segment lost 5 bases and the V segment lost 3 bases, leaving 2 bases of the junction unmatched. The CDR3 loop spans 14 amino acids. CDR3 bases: TGCGCCAGCAGCTGGGGACAGGGGGCAACTGAAGCTTTCTTT. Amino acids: CASSWGQGATEAFF.

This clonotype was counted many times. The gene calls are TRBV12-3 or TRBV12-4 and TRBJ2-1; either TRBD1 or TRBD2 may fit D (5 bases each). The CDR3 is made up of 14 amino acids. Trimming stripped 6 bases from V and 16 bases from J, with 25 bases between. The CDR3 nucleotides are TGTGCCAGCAGCCAGGGTGAAGCGGACCAACTTCAATTCTTC. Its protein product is CASSQGEADQLQFF.

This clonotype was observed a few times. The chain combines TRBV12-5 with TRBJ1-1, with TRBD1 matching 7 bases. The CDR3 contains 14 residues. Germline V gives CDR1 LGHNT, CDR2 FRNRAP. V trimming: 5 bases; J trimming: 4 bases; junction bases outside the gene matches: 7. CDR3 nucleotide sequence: TGTGCTAGTGGTAGCCAGGGGGGGAGCACTGAAGCTTTCTTT. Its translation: CASGSQGGSTEAFF.

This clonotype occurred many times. The CDR3 DNA follows: TGTGCCAGCAGTTTCCCCTCGGGGGACAGGGGCGGGTATGGCTACACCTTC. As protein: CASSFPSGDRGGYGYTF. This chain connects TRBV28 to TRBJ1-2, with 10 bases aligning to TRBD1. CDR1 is MDHEN and CDR2 is SYDVKM in the germline V gene. The CDR3 totals 17 residues. Germline trimming cut 3 bases from V and 5 bases from J; bases unmatched to any gene: 12.

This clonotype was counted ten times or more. CDR3 bases: TGTGCCAGCAGTTACGGACAGGGGATGGATGGTGCTTTCTTT. The encoded protein is CASSYGQGMDGAFF. The chain recombines TRBV6-1 with TRBJ1-1, with 9 positions matching TRBD1. This CDR3 contains 14 residues. From germline, CDR1 is MNHNS and CDR2 SASEGT. After removal of 5 bases from V and 11 bases from J, the junction contained 12 bases not matched to a gene.